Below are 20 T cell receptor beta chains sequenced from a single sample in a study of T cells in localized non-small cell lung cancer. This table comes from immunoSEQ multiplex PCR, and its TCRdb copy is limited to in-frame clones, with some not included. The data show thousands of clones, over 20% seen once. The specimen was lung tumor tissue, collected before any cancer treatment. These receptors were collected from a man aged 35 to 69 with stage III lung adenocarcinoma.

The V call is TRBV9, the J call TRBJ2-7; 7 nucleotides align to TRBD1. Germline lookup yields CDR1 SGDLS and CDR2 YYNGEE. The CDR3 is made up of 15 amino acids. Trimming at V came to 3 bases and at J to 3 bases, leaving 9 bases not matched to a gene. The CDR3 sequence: CASSASATGFYEQYF. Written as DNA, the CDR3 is TGTGCCAGCAGCGCCTCAGCGACAGGGTTCTACGAGCAGTACTTC.

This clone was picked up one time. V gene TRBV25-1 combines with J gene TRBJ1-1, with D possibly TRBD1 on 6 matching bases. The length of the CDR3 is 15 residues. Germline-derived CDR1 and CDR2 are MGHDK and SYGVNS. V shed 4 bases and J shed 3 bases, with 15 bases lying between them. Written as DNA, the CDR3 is TGTGCCAGCAGTGGCACAGGGAGGGGAGACACTGAAGCTTTCTTT. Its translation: CASSGTGRGDTEAFF.

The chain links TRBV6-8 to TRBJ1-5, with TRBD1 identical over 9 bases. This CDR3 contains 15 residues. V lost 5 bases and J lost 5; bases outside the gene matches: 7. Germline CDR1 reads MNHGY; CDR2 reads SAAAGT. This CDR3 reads CASSRQGVSDQPQHF. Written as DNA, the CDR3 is TGTGCCAGCAGTCGACAGGGGGTGTCGGATCAGCCCCAGCATTTT.

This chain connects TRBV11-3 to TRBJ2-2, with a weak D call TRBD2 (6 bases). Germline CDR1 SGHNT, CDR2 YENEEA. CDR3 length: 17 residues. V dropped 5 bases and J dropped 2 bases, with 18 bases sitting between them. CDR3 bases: TGTGCCAGCAGCCGTGGGGGGTTGGGAACCAACACCGGGGAGCTGTTTTTT. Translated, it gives CASSRGGLGTNTGELFF.

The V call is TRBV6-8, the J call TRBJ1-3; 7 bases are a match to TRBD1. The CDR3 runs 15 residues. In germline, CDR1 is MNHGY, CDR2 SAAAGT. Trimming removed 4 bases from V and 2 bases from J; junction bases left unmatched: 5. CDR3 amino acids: CASSSDRIAGNTIYF. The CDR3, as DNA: TGTGCCAGCAGTTCGGACAGGATCGCTGGAAACACCATATATTTT.

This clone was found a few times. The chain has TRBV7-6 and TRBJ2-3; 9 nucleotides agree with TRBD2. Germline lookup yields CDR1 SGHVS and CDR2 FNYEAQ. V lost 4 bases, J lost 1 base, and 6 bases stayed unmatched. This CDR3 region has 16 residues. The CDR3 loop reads CASSSLWTSGTDTQYF. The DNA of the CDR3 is TGTGCCAGCAGCTCTCTATGGACTAGCGGCACAGATACGCAGTATTTT.

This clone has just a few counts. The DNA of the CDR3 is TGTGCCAGCTCAACCGGGGCCTACGAGCAGTACTTC. It specifies CASSTGAYEQYF. The rearrangement links TRBV18 to TRBJ2-7, with TRBD2 as a possible D gene (5 bases). This CDR3 comprises 12 residues. Germline CDR1 reads KGHSH; CDR2 reads LQKENI. The V gene lost 5 bases and the J gene lost 2 bases, with 7 bases spanning the gap.

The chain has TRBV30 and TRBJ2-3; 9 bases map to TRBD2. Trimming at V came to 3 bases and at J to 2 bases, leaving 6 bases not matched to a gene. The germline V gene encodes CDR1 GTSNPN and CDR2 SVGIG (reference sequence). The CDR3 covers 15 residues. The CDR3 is CAWSEGLAYTDTQYF. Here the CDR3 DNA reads TGTGCCTGGAGCGAAGGACTAGCGTACACAGATACGCAGTATTTT.

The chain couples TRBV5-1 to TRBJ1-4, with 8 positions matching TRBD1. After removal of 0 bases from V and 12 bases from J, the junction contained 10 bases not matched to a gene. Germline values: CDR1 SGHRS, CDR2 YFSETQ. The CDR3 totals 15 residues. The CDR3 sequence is CASSLAPGQGDELFF. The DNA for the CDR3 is TGCGCCAGCAGCTTGGCCCCCGGACAGGGCGATGAACTGTTTTTT.

CDR3 coding DNA: TGTGCCACCAGCAGAGGGCAGGGGGCGCCGGATACGCAGTATTTT. It specifies CATSRGQGAPDTQYF. This chain links TRBV15 with TRBJ2-3; 8 bases are a match to TRBD1. V was pared by 1 base and J by 6 bases, with 6 bases of the junction left unmatched. The CDR3 is made up of 15 amino acids. Germline values: CDR1 LNHNV, CDR2 YYDKDF (reference sequence).

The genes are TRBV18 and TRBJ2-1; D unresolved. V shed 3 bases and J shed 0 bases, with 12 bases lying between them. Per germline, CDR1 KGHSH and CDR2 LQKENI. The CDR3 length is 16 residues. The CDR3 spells CASSPPQQSSYNEQFF. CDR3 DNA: TGTGCCAGCTCACCCCCCCAGCAGAGCTCCTACAATGAGCAGTTCTTC.

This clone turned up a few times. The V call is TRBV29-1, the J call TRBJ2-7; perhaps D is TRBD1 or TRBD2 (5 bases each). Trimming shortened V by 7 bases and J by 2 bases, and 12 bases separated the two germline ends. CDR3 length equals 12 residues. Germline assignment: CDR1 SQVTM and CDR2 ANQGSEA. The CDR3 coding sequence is TGCAGCGGGGACGGGGCAACCTACGAGCAGTACTTC. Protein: CSGDGATYEQYF.

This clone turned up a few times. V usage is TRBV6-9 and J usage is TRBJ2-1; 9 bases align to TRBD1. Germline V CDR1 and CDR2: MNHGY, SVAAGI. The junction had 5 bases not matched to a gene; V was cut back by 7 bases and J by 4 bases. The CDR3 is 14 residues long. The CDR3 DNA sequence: TGTGCCAGCAACCCGACAGGGGGATACAATGAGCAGTTCTTC. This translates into CASNPTGGYNEQFF.

This CDR3 is CASGRYPTTGSSSDYTF. The DNA for the CDR3 is TGTGCTAGTGGCCGATACCCCACGACGGGGAGCTCTAGTGACTACACCTTC. This rearrangement joins TRBV12-5 to TRBJ1-2; no definite D call. From germline, CDR1 is LGHNT and CDR2 FRNRAP. V was pared by 6 bases and J by 10 bases, with 30 bases between. The CDR3 has 17 amino acids.

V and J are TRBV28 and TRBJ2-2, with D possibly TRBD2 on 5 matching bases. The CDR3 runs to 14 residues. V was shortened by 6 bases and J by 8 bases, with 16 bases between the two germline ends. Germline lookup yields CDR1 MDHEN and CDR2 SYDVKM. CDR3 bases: TGTGCCAGCAGCAAGGACTTAGTCGGAGGGGAGCTGTTTTTT. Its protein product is CASSKDLVGGELFF.

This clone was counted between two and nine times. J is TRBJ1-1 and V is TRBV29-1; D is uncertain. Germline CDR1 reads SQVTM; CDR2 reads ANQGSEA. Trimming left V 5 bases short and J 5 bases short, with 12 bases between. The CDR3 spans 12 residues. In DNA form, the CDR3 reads TGCAGCGTTCCCACCCCGGGGACTGAAGCTTTCTTT. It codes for CSVPTPGTEAFF.

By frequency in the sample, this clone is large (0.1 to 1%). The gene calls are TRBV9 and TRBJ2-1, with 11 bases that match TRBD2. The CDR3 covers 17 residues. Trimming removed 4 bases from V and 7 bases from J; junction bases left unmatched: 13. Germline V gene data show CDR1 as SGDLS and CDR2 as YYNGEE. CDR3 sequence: CASSFGLAGSLGNEQFF. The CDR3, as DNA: TGTGCCAGCAGCTTCGGACTAGCGGGCTCCCTAGGGAATGAGCAGTTCTTC.

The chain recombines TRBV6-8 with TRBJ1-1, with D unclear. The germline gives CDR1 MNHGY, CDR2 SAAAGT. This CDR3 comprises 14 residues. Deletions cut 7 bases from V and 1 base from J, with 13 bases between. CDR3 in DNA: TGTGCCAGCAAGCTTTCCGCCGGGAACACTGAAGCTTTCTTT. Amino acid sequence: CASKLSAGNTEAFF.

The CDR3 sequence is CASSYEVGGVDEQYF. The CDR3 DNA is TGTGCCAGCAGTTACGAGGTAGGGGGCGTCGACGAGCAGTACTTC. The genes are TRBV6-8 and TRBJ2-7, with 7 bases lining up with TRBD1. Trimming took 2 bases from V and 5 from J; bases not matched to a gene: 9. CDR1 is MNHGY and CDR2 is SAAAGT in the germline V gene. This CDR3 contains 15 residues.

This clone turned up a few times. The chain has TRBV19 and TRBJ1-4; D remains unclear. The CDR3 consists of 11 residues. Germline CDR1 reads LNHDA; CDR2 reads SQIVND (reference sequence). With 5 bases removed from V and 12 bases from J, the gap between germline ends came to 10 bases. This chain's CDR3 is CASSSGEELFF. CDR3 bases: TGTGCCAGTAGTTCCGGGGAAGAACTGTTTTTT.